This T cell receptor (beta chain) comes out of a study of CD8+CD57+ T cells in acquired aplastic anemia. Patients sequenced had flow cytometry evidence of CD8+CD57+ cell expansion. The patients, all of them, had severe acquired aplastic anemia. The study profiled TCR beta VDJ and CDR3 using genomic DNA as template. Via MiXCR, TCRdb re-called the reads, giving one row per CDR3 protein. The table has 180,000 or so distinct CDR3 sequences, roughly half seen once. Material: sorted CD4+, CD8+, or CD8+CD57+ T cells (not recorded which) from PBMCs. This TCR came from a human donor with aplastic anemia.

The DNA of the CDR3 is TGCGCCAGCAGCCCAGGACAGGGGGAGAGGGATGGCTACACCTTC. Translating it yields CASSPGQGERDGYTF. The rearrangement links TRBV5-1 to TRBJ1-2, with 10 bases matching TRBD1. CDR3 size: 15 residues. In germline, CDR1 is SGHRS, CDR2 YFSETQ. The junction had 9 bases not matched to a gene; V was cut back by 4 bases and J by 6 bases.